The clone carrying this T cell receptor (beta chain) has only one observation. Per the original methods: Amplification with reference gene primers provided the estimates of nucleated cell counts. Profiling relied on immunoSEQ multiplex PCR, and the TCRdb table lists in-frame clones only, not all of them. D and trimming were read from the DNA, whereas the V and J calls and clone size are those reported in that table. The data show tens of thousands of clones, over 75% seen once. The record originates from a study of blood T cell repertoires in COVID-19. Background on the study: Both acute and convalescent COVID-19 samples were obtained from the United States, Italy and Spain. In each case, the material was cDNA or gDNA derived from T cells, B-cell-depleted T cells, or PBMCs.

Germline V CDR1 and CDR2: SGHRS, YFSETQ. Trimming took 0 bases from V and 7 from J, leaving 16 bases between them. There are 15 residues in the CDR3. This receptor was taken from an elderly man with active or convalescent COVID-19. This chain connects TRBV5-1 to TRBJ1-2; D is perhaps TRBD1 (6 bases). The sample consisted of peripheral blood. The CDR3 DNA follows: TGCGCCAGCAGCTTGGGGACAGCGACTATCTCTGGCTACACCTTC. Translation: CASSLGTATISGYTF.